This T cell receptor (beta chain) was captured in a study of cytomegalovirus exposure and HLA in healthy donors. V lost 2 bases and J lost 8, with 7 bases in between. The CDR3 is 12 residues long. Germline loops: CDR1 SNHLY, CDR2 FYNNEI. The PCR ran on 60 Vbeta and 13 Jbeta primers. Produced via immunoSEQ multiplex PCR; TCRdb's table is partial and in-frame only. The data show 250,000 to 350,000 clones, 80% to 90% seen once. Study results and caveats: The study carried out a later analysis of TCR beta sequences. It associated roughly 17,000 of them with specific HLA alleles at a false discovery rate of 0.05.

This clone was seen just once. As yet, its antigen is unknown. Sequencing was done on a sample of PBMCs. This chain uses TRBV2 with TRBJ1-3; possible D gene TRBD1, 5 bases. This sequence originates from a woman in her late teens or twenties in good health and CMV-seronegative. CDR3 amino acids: CASSEWGDTIYF. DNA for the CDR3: TGTGCCAGCAGTGAATGGGGGGACACCATATATTTT.